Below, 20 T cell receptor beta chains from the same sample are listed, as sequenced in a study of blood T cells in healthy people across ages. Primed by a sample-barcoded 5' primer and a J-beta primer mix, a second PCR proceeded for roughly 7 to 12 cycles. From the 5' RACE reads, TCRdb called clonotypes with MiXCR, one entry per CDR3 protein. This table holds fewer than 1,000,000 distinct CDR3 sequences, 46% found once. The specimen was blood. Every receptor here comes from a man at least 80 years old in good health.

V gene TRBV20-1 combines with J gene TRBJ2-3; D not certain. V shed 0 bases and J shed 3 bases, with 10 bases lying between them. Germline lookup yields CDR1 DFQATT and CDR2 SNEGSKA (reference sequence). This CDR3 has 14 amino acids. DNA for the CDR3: TGCAGTGCTAGAGAGCCTAGTTTGACAGATACGCAGTATTTT. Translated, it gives CSAREPSLTDTQYF.

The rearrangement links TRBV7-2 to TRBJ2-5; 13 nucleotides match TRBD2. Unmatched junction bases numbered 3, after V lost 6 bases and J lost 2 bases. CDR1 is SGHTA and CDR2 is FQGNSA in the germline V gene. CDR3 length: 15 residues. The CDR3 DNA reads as TGTGCCAGCAGACGGACTAGCGGGGGACAAGAGACCCAGTACTTC. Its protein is CASRRTSGGQETQYF. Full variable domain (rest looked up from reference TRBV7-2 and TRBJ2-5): GAGVSQSPSNKVTEKGKDVELRCDPISGHTALYWYRQSLGQGLEFLIYFQGNSAPDKSGLPSDRFSAERTGGSVSTLTIQRTQQEDSAVYLCASRRTSGGQETQYFGPGTRLLVL.

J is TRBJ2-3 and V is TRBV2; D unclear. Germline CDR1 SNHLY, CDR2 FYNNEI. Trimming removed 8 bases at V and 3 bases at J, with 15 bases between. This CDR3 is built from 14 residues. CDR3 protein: CASAWLVRTDTQYF. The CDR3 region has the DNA TGTGCCAGCGCATGGTTAGTTCGGACAGATACGCAGTATTTT.

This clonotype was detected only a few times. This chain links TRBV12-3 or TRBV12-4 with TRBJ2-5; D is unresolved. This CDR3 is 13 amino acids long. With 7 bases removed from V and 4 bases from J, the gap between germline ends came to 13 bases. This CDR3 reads CASTSRPRETQYF. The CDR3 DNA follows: TGTGCCAGCACCTCAAGACCGAGAGAGACCCAGTACTTC.

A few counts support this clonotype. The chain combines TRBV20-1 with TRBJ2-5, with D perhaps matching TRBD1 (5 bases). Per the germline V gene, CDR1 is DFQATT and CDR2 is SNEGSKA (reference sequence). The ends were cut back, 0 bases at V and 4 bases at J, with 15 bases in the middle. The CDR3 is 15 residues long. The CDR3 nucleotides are TGCAGTGCTAGAGATCTACAGGATCCAACAGAGACCCAGTACTTC. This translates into CSARDLQDPTETQYF.

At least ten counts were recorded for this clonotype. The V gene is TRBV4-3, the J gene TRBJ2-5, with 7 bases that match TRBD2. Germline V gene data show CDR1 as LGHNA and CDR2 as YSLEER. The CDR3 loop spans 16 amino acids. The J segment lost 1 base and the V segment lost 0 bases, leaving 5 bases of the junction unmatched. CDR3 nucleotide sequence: TGCGCCAGCAGCCAAGAAGGTGGCGGGAGCCAAGAGACCCAGTACTTC. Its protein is CASSQEGGGSQETQYF.

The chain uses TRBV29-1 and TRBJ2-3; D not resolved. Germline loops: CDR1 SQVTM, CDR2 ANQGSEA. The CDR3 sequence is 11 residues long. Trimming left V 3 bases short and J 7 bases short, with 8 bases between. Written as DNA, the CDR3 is TGCAGCGTTGATCTTGCGAATACGCAGTATTTT. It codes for CSVDLANTQYF.

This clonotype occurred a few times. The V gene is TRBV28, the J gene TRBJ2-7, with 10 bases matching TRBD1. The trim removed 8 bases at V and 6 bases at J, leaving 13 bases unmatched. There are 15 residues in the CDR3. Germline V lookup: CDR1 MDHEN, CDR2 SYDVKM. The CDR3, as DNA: TGTGCCAGCGGAGGGGACAGGGGAGTATGGGGCGAGCAGTACTTC. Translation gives CASGGDRGVWGEQYF.

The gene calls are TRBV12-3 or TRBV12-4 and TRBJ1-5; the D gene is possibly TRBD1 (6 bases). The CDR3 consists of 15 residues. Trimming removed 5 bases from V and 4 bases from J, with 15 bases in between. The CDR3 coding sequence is TGTGCCAGCAGTCCACACGACAGGTTAAATCAGCCCCAGCATTTT. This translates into CASSPHDRLNQPQHF.

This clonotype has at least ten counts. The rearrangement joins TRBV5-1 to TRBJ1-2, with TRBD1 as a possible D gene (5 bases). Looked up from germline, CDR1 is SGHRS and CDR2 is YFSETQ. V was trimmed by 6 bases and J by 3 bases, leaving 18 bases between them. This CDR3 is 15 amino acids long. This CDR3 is CASTLHQGSDYGYTF. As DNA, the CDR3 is TGCGCCAGCACTTTGCACCAGGGCTCTGACTATGGCTACACCTTC.

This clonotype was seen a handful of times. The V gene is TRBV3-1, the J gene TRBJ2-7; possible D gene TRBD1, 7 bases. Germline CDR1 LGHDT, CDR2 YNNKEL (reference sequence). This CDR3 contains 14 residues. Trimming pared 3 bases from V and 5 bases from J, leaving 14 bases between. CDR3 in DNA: TGTGCCAGCAGCCAGGAGGGACAGACCGACGAGCAGTACTTC. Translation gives CASSQEGQTDEQYF.

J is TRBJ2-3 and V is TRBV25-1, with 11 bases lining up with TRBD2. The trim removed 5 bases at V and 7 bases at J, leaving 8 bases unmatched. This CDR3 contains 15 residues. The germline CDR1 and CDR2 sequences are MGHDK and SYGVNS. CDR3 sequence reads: CASSYSGRGRYTQYF. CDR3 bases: TGTGCCAGCAGTTATAGCGGGAGGGGAAGGTATACGCAGTATTTT. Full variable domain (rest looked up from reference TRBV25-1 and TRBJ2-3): EADIYQTPRYLVIGTGKKITLECSQTMGHDKMYWYQQDPGMELHLIHYSYGVNSTEKGDLSSESTVSRIRTEHFPLTLESARPSHTSQYLCASSYSGRGRYTQYFGPGTRLTVL.

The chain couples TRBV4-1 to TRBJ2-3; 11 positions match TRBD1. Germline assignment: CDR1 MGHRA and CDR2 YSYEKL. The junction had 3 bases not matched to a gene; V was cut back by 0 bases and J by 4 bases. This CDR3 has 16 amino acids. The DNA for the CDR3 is TGCGCCAGCAGCCAAGACCGGGACAGGGGGTCAGATACGCAGTATTTT. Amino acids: CASSQDRDRGSDTQYF.

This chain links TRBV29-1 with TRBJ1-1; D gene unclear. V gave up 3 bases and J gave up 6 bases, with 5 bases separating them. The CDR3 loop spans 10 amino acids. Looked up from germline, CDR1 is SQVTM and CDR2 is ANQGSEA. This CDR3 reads CSVEGPEAFF. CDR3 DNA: TGCAGCGTTGAGGGCCCTGAAGCTTTCTTT.

The CDR3 region is CSVEDSRRFYGYTF. The CDR3 region has the DNA TGCAGCGTTGAAGATAGTAGGAGATTCTATGGCTACACCTTC. The chain combines TRBV29-1 with TRBJ1-2; D not certain. The CDR3 loop spans 14 amino acids. Per germline, CDR1 SQVTM and CDR2 ANQGSEA. V gave up 0 bases and J gave up 4 bases, with 12 bases separating them.

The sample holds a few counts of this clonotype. The CDR3: CSARDDGTAVRQETQYF. The DNA for the CDR3 is TGCAGTGCTAGAGATGATGGGACTGCGGTACGCCAAGAGACCCAGTACTTC. This chain connects TRBV20-1 to TRBJ2-5, with a tentative D call TRBD2 (6 bases). In germline, CDR1 is DFQATT, CDR2 SNEGSKA (reference sequence). Trimming shortened V by 0 bases and J by 1 base, and 18 bases separated the two germline ends. This CDR3 is built from 17 residues.

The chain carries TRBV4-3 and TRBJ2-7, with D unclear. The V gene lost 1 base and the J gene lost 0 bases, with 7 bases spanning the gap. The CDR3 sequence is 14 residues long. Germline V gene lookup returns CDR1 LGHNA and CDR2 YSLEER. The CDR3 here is CASSQVQNSYEQYF. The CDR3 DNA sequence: TGCGCCAGCAGCCAAGTACAGAACTCCTACGAGCAGTACTTC.

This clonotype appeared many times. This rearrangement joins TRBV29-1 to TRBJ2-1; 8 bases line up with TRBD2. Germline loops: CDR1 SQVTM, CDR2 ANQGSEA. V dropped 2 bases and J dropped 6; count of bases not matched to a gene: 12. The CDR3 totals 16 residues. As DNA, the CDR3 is TGCAGCGTTGAAAGCGGAACGGGAGGGGTCGGCAATGAGCAGTTCTTC. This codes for CSVESGTGGVGNEQFF.

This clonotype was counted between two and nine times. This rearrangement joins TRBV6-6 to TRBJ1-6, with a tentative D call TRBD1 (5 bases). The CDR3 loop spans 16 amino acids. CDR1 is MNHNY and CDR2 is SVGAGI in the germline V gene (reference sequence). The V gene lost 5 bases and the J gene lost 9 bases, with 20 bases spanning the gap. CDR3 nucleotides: TGTGCCAGCAGTGGGACCCGGTCGGGCATTGGTTCACCCCTCCACTTT. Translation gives CASSGTRSGIGSPLHF.

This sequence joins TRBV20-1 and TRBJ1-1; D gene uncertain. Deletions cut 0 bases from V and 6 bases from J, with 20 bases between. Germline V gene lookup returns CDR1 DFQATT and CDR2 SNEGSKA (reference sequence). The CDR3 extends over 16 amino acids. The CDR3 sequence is CSAREGNRNGRPEAFF. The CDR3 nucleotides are TGCAGTGCTAGAGAAGGAAACCGAAACGGACGACCTGAAGCTTTCTTT.